Shown below are 22 T cell receptor beta chains from a single sample sequenced in a study of PD-1 blockade in classical Hodgkin lymphoma (dated by TCRdb to 2018 to 2020). The library was produced with the immunoSEQ multiplex PCR assay. Held by TCRdb, this immuneACCESS table contains in-frame sequences only and omits some clones. Under half of the omission traces to an unresolved V gene where checked; the cause of the rest is unknown. For this sample there are about 40,000 clones; 80% to 90% appear just once. Around 9.7% of the sample is in the top ten clones. Sample time point, as interpreted from the label and publication: cycle 1 day 1 (C1D1), immediately before nivolumab initiation. All trial patients had relapsed after autologous stem cell transplantation, with cohorts A, B and C differing in prior brentuximab vedotin exposure. The sequencing used peripheral blood mononuclear cells (PBMCs), collected at baseline. These receptor sequences come from a human donor with classical Hodgkin lymphoma.

This chain connects TRBV7-2 to TRBJ2-3, with D perhaps TRBD2 (5 bases). Trimming pared 0 bases from V and 3 bases from J, leaving 10 bases between. The CDR3 is 15 residues long. Germline CDR1 is SGHTA and CDR2 is FQGNSA. CDR3 amino acids: CASSLARVGTDTQYF. Here the CDR3 DNA reads TGTGCCAGCAGCTTAGCGCGGGTAGGGACAGATACGCAGTATTTT.

The chain recombines TRBV7-2 with TRBJ2-3, with 8 bases aligning to TRBD2. The ends lost 1 base at V and 0 bases at J; junction bases unmatched: 9. This CDR3 is 18 amino acids long. Germline V gene sequence: CDR1 SGHTA, CDR2 FQGNSA. CDR3 region: CASSLDLISGTSTDTQYF. CDR3 DNA: TGTGCCAGCAGCTTAGACCTTATTAGCGGGACTAGCACAGATACGCAGTATTTT.

In this sample, this clone is medium-sized (0.01 to 0.1%). This specimen includes other DNA sequences encoding the same CDR3. The J gene is TRBJ1-2, the V gene TRBV9, with a weak D call TRBD1 (6 bases). The germline gives CDR1 SGDLS, CDR2 YYNGEE. The CDR3 totals 12 residues. With 2 bases removed from V and 5 bases from J, the gap between germline ends came to 7 bases. The CDR3 region is CASSVQGYGYTF. In DNA, the CDR3 is TGTGCCAGCAGCGTTCAGGGGTATGGCTACACCTTC.

V and J are TRBV18 and TRBJ1-1, with unresolved D. The V end was cut by 3 bases, the J end by 4 bases, with 12 bases between. The CDR3 length is 14 residues. From germline, CDR1 is KGHSH and CDR2 LQKENI. The CDR3 region has the DNA TGTGCCAGCTCACCCCCGTCCCGGGCCACTGAAGCTTTCTTT. It translates to CASSPPSRATEAFF.

The chain combines TRBV6-6 with TRBJ1-5; a possible D gene is TRBD1 (5 bases). V gave up 4 bases and J gave up 0 bases, with 13 bases separating them. Germline assignment: CDR1 MNHNY and CDR2 SVGAGI (reference sequence). This CDR3 spans 16 amino acids. CDR3 coding DNA: TGTGCCAGCAGTTCCAGGACATCTTATAGCAATCAGCCCCAGCATTTT. Protein product: CASSSRTSYSNQPQHF.

The chain recombines TRBV19 with TRBJ2-7, with 8 bases aligning to TRBD1. CDR3 size: 15 residues. Germline loops: CDR1 LNHDA, CDR2 SQIVND (reference sequence). V shed 5 bases, J shed 3 bases, and the junction held 9 bases outside the gene matches. This CDR3 is CASSPRTGQGYEQYF. The DNA of the CDR3 is TGTGCCAGTAGTCCCCGGACAGGGCAGGGCTACGAGCAGTACTTC.

The chain joins TRBV6-6 to TRBJ1-1, with D tentatively TRBD1 (6 bases). V lost 2 bases, J lost 1 base, and 8 bases lay in between. The germline V gene encodes CDR1 MNHNY and CDR2 SVGAGI (reference sequence). The CDR3 is made up of 14 amino acids. Here the CDR3 DNA reads TGTGCCAGCAGTTACCAAGGGGGGAACACTGAAGCTTTCTTT. Its protein product is CASSYQGGNTEAFF.

V usage is TRBV7-6 and J usage is TRBJ2-3; a weak D match, TRBD1 (7 bases). Germline CDR1 is SGHVS and CDR2 is FNYEAQ. The V and J ends lost 2 bases and 5 bases respectively, with 11 bases between them. The CDR3 loop spans 14 amino acids. The CDR3 is CASSLYQGGDTQYF. In DNA, the CDR3 is TGTGCCAGCAGCTTATACCAGGGGGGAGATACGCAGTATTTT.

This clone was seen once. The CDR3 DNA is TGTGCCAGCAGCCAGGGGAGGACAGGGTCGTACGAGCAGTACTTC. This gives the protein CASSQGRTGSYEQYF. V gene TRBV7-9 combines with J gene TRBJ2-7, with 8 positions matching TRBD1. With V trimmed by 5 bases and J by 4 bases, 10 bases remained unmatched. Germline V gene lookup returns CDR1 SEHNR and CDR2 FQNEAQ (reference sequence). There are 15 residues in the CDR3.

The chain has TRBV2 and TRBJ2-7; 7 nucleotides align to TRBD1. The CDR3 is made up of 12 amino acids. Germline loops: CDR1 SNHLY, CDR2 FYNNEI. The trim removed 6 bases at V and 5 bases at J, leaving 4 bases unmatched. The chain's CDR3 is CASRNRGHEQYF. For the CDR3, the DNA is TGTGCCAGCAGGAACAGGGGCCACGAGCAGTACTTC. Together with reference TRBV2 and TRBJ2-7, the CDR3 gives the full variable domain: EPEVTQTPSHQVTQMGQEVILRCVPISNHLYFYWYRQILGQKVEFLVSFYNNEISEKSEIFDDQFSVERPDGSNFTLKIRSTKLEDSAMYFCASRNRGHEQYFGPGTRLTVT.

The V call is TRBV5-1, the J call TRBJ2-7; 10 nucleotides agree with TRBD1. The CDR3 covers 16 residues. The V segment lost 4 bases and the J segment 3 bases; nucleotides outside the gene matches: 10. CDR1 is SGHRS and CDR2 is YFSETQ in the germline V gene. CDR3 nucleotide sequence: TGCGCCAGCAGCCCTTTCTCCGGGACAGGGGACTACGAGCAGTACTTC. This encodes CASSPFSGTGDYEQYF.

This clone was found a few times. Here the CDR3 reads CASSLLSTSQPQHF. The CDR3 DNA reads as TGTGCCAGCAGTCTCCTAAGTACCTCTCAGCCCCAGCATTTT. The genes are TRBV28 and TRBJ1-5; D not certain. The CDR3 extends over 14 amino acids. The germline CDR1 and CDR2 sequences are MDHEN and SYDVKM. Trimming left V 5 bases short and J 6 bases short, with 14 bases between.

This chain uses TRBV19 with TRBJ2-2, with D unclear. In germline, CDR1 is LNHDA, CDR2 SQIVND (reference sequence). Deletions cut 4 bases from V and 7 bases from J, with 7 bases between. The CDR3 contains 12 residues. The CDR3 DNA reads TGTGCCAGTAGTACCCCGGGCGGGGAGCTGTTTTTT. It specifies CASSTPGGELFF.

The genes are TRBV7-3 and TRBJ2-2; D gene ambiguous. The ends were cut back, 5 bases at V and 7 bases at J, with 11 bases in the middle. CDR3 length: 13 amino acids. Germline V CDR1 and CDR2: SGHTA, FQGTGA. CDR3 residues: CASSPNLGGELFF. The CDR3 nucleotides are TGTGCCAGCAGCCCCAATCTGGGCGGGGAGCTGTTTTTT.

The chain employs TRBV7-9 and TRBJ1-2, with D uncertain. V lost 3 bases, J lost 0 bases, and 8 bases lay in between. The CDR3 runs 14 residues. From germline, CDR1 is SEHNR and CDR2 FQNEAQ (reference sequence). The CDR3, as DNA: TGTGCCAGCAGCTTGGGGATTGCTAACTATGGCTACACCTTC. This sequence encodes CASSLGIANYGYTF.

The CDR3 spells CASSPGQAYGYTF. CDR3 DNA sequence: TGTGCCAGCAGTCCGGGACAGGCCTATGGCTACACCTTC. The V call is TRBV7-9, the J call TRBJ1-2, with 8 bases identical to TRBD1. The CDR3 sequence is 13 residues long. Looked up from germline, CDR1 is SEHNR and CDR2 is FQNEAQ (reference sequence). V shed 6 bases, J shed 4 bases, and the junction held 4 bases outside the gene matches.

A remark on this clone: Compared with germline, one end of the junction differs, possibly owing to a read error. The chain employs TRBV11-2 and TRBJ1-6; weak D call: TRBD1 (6 bases). CDR1 is SGHAT, CDR2 FQNNGV, per germline. The CDR3 runs to 15 residues. The CDR3 DNA is TGTGCCATCAGCTTATGGCAGGGGTCTAATTCACCCCTCCACTTT. Residues: CAISLWQGSNSPLHF.

This clone was detected once. The chain joins TRBV6-5 to TRBJ2-3; 7 nucleotides align to TRBD2. CDR3 size: 14 residues. Unmatched junction bases numbered 6, after V lost 2 bases and J lost 7 bases. Germline lookup yields CDR1 MNHEY and CDR2 SVGAGI. The CDR3 loop reads CASSYEWTSHTQYF. The CDR3 DNA is TGTGCCAGCAGTTACGAGTGGACTAGTCATACGCAGTATTTT.

This sequence joins TRBV5-5 and TRBJ1-6; D not resolved. Germline lookup yields CDR1 SGHKS and CDR2 YYEKEE (reference sequence). The CDR3 runs 14 residues. The ends were cut back, 2 bases at V and 6 bases at J, with 9 bases in the middle. DNA of the CDR3: TGTGCCAGCAGCTTTGGGGAGGGTAATTCACCCCTCCACTTT. The encoded protein is CASSFGEGNSPLHF. Full variable domain (rest looked up from reference TRBV5-5 and TRBJ1-6): DAGVTQSPTHLIKTRGQQVTLRCSPISGHKSVSWYQQVLGQGPQFIFQYYEKEERGRGNFPDRFSARQFPNYSSELNVNALLLGDSALYLCASSFGEGNSPLHFGNGTRLTVT.

The chain is built from TRBV11-2 and TRBJ1-1; the D is unclear. This CDR3 region has 14 residues. Germline V gene sequence: CDR1 SGHAT, CDR2 FQNNGV. V lost 4 bases, J lost 4 bases, and 13 bases lay in between. The CDR3 sequence is CASSSGRVPTEAFF. CDR3 DNA sequence: TGTGCCAGCAGCTCCGGACGGGTTCCCACTGAAGCTTTCTTT.

This clone was observed a few times. This sequence joins TRBV6-5 and TRBJ1-4; tentatively, D is TRBD1 (6 bases). Trimming removed 4 bases from V and 2 bases from J, with 14 bases in between. The V gene's germline CDR1 is MNHEY and CDR2 SVGAGI. This CDR3 contains 16 residues. The CDR3 DNA follows: TGTGCCAGCAGTTCGTATCGTACAGGGACTAATGAAAAACTGTTTTTT. Translated, it gives CASSSYRTGTNEKLFF.

This sequence joins TRBV5-1 and TRBJ1-3; 9 bases are shared with TRBD1. This CDR3 contains 15 residues. With 3 bases clipped from V and 1 base from J, the junction kept 2 bases outside the gene matches. The germline V gene encodes CDR1 SGHRS and CDR2 YFSETQ. The CDR3 is CASSSTGGSGNTIYF. The CDR3 nucleotides read TGCGCCAGCAGCTCGACAGGGGGATCTGGAAACACCATATATTTT.